This T cell receptor beta chain was recovered during a study of blood T cell repertoires in COVID-19. Turning to the study itself: There were acute and convalescent COVID-19 samples, and they came from the United States, Italy and Spain. In each case, the material was cDNA or gDNA derived from T cells, B-cell-depleted T cells, or PBMCs.

How the authors handled the data: Reference gene primers were amplified, and this amplification served to estimate nucleated cell counts. Data came from immunoSEQ multiplex PCR; TCRdb stores just in-frame clones and leaves some out. V, J and clone size are taken as reported in that table, and D and trimming were inferred from the DNA itself. The table records a few hundred thousand clones, over 75% of them present only once. The CDR3 loop spans 14 amino acids. V was pared by 3 bases and J by 1 base, with 9 bases between. Germline V gene sequence: CDR1 KGHSH, CDR2 LQKENI. The rearrangement uses TRBV18 and TRBJ2-5; no reliable D call. This receptor was obtained from a woman aged 45-60 years with active or convalescent COVID-19. Material: peripheral blood. CDR3 loop: CASSPVGFQETQYF. CDR3 nucleotide sequence: TGTGCCAGCTCACCTGTGGGCTTCCAAGAGACCCAGTACTTC.